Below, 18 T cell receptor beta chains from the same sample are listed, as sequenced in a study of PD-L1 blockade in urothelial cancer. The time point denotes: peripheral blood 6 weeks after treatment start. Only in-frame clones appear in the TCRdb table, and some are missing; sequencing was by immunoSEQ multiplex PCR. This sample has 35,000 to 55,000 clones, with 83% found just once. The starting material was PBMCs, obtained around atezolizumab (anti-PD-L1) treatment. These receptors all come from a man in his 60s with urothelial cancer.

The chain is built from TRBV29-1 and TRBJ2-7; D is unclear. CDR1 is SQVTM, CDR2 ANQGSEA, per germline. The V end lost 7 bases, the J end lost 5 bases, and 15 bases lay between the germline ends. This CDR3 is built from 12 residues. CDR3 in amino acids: CSAVDRSDEQYF. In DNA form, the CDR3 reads TGCAGCGCCGTTGACCGGAGTGACGAGCAGTACTTC.

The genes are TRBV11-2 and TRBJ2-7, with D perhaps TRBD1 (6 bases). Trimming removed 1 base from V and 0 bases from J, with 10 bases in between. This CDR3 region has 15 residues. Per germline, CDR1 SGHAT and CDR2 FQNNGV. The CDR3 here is CASSLGQVSSYEQYF. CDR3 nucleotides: TGTGCCAGCAGCTTAGGACAGGTCAGCTCCTACGAGCAGTACTTC.

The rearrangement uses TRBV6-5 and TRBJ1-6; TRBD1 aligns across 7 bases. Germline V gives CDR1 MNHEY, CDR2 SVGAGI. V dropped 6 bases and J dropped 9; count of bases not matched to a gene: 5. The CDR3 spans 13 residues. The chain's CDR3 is CASRSPGGSPLHF. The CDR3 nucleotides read TGTGCCAGCAGATCCCCAGGGGGTTCACCCCTCCACTTT.

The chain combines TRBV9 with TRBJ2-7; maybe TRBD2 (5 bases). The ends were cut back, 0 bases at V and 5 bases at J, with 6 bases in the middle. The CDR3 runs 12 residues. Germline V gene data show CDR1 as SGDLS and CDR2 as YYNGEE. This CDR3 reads CASSVDGNEQYF. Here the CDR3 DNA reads TGTGCCAGCAGCGTAGACGGGAACGAGCAGTACTTC.

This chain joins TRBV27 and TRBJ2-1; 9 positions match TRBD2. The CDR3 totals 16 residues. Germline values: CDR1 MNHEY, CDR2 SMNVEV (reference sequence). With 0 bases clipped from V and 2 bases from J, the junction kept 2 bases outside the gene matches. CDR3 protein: CASSLSLAGPYNEQFF. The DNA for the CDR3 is TGTGCCAGCAGTTTATCTCTAGCGGGGCCCTACAATGAGCAGTTCTTC.

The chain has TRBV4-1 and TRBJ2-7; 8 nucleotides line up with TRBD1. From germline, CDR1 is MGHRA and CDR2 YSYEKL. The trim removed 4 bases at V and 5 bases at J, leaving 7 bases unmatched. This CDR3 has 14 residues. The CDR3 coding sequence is TGCGCCAGCAGCCCCCGGGCAGGGGGCGACGAGCAGTACTTC. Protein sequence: CASSPRAGGDEQYF.

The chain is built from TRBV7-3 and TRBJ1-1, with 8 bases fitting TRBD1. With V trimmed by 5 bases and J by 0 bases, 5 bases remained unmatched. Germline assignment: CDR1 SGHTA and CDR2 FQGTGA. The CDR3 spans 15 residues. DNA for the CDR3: TGTGCCAGCAGCGCACAGGGGGGAGTGAACACTGAAGCTTTCTTT. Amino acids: CASSAQGGVNTEAFF.

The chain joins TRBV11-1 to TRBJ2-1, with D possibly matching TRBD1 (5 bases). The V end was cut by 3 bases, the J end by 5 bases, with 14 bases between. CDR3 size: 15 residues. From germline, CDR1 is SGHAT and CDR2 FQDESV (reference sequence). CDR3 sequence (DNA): TGTGCCAGCAGCTTGGAAGGGGCTGGCGACAATGAGCAGTTCTTC. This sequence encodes CASSLEGAGDNEQFF. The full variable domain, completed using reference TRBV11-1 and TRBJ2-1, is EAEVAQSPRYKITEKSQAVAFWCDPISGHATLYWYRQILGQGPELLVQFQDESVVDDSQLPKDRFSAERLKGVDSTLKIQPAELGDSAMYLCASSLEGAGDNEQFFGPGTRLTVL.

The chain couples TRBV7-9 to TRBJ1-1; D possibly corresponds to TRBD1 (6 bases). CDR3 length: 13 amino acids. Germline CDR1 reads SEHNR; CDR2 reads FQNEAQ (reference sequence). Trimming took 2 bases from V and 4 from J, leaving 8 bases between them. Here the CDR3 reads CASSLQGRTEAFF. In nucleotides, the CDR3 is TGTGCCAGCAGCTTACAGGGGCGCACTGAAGCTTTCTTT.

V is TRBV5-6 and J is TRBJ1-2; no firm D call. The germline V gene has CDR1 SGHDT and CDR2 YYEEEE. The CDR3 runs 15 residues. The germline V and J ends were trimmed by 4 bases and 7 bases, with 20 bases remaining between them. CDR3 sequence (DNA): TGTGCCAGCAGCCCGCCTTCGAGAGGGATCTCTGGCTACACCTTC. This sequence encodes CASSPPSRGISGYTF.

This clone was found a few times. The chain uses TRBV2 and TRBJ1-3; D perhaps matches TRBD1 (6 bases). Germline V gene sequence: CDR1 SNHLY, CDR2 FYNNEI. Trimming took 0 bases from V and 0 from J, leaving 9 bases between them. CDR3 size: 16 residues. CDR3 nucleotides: TGTGCCAGCAGTGAAGCGAGGACAGACTCTGGAAACACCATATATTTT. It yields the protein CASSEARTDSGNTIYF.

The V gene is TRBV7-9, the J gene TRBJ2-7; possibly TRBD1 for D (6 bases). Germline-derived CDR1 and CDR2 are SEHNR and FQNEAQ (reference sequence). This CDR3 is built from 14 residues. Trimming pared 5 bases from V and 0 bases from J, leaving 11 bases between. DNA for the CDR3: TGTGCCAGCAGCACACAGGGTAACTCCTACGAGCAGTACTTC. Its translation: CASSTQGNSYEQYF.

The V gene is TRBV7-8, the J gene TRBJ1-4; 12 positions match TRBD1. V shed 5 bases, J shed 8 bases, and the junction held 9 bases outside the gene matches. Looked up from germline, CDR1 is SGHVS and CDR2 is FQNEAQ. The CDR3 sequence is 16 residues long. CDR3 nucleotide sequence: TGTGCCAGCAGCCTGGGTTGGGGACAGGGGGCGGAAAAACTGTTTTTT. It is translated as CASSLGWGQGAEKLFF.

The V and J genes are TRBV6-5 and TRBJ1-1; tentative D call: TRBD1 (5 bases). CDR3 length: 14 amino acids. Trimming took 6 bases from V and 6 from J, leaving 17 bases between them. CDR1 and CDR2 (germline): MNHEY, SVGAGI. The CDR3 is CASRAPTGAPEAFF. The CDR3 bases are TGTGCCAGCAGAGCCCCTACTGGGGCACCTGAAGCTTTCTTT.

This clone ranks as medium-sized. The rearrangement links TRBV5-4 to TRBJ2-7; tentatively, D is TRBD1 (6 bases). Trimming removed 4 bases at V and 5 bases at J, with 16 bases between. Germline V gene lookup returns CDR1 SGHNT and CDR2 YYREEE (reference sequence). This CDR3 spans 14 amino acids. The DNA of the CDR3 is TGTGCCAGCAGCCAAGGCTTGACAGGCCACGAGCAGTACTTC. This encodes CASSQGLTGHEQYF.

CDR3 nucleotides: TGTGCCAGCAGCTTATTCGGGACAGTTGAGGGAAACACCATATATTTT. Its protein is CASSLFGTVEGNTIYF. This rearrangement joins TRBV7-9 to TRBJ1-3, with 7 nucleotides matching TRBD1. Germline CDR1 SEHNR, CDR2 FQNEAQ (reference sequence). Trimming cost V 2 bases and J 4 bases; bases outside gene matches: 8. This CDR3 has 16 amino acids. Full variable domain (remainder filled in from reference TRBV7-9 and TRBJ1-3): DTGVSQNPRHKITKRGQNVTFRCDPISEHNRLYWYRQTLGQGPEFLTYFQNEAQLEKSRLLSDRFSAERPKGSFSTLEIQRTEQGDSAMYLCASSLFGTVEGNTIYFGEGSWLTVV.

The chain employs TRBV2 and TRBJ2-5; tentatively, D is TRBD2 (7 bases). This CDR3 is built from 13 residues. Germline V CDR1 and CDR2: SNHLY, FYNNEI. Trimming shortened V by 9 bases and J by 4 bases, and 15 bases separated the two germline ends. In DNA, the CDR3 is TGTGCCAGTAGGGGGGGGTGGAGAGAGACCCAGTACTTC. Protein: CASRGGWRETQYF.

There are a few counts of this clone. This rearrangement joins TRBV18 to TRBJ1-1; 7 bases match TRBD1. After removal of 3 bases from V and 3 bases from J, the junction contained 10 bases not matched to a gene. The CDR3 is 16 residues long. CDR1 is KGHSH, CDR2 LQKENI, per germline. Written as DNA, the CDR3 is TGTGCCAGCTCACCCACATCGACAGGGTTTGACACTGAAGCTTTCTTT. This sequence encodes CASSPTSTGFDTEAFF. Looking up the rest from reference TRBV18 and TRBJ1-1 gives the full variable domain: NAGVMQNPRHLVRRRGQEARLRCSPMKGHSHVYWYRQLPEEGLKFMVYLQKENIIDESGMPKERFSAEFPKEGPSILRIQQVVRGDSAAYFCASSPTSTGFDTEAFFGQGTRLTVV.